Each of the 9 T cell receptor beta chains below was sequenced from the same sample in a study of cytomegalovirus exposure and HLA in healthy donors. Researchers ran the PCR with 60 Vbeta and 13 Jbeta primers. TCRdb's table, derived via immunoSEQ multiplex PCR, lists solely in-frame clones and lacks some. Here the sample table reports approximately 61,000 clones. Sequencing used PBMCs. The receptor set was obtained from a young woman in good health and CMV-seronegative.

The chain carries TRBV5-4 and TRBJ2-1, with 8 nucleotides matching TRBD2. The length of the CDR3 is 14 residues. CDR1 SGHNT and CDR2 YYREEE come from the germline V gene (reference sequence). The junction had 6 bases not matched to a gene; V was cut back by 7 bases and J by 3 bases. CDR3 residues: CASAPGGDYNEQFF. In DNA form, the CDR3 reads TGTGCCAGCGCACCGGGGGGGGACTACAATGAGCAGTTCTTC.

The V and J genes are TRBV4-2 and TRBJ1-1, with 10 bases aligning to TRBD1. Germline V lookup: CDR1 LGHNA, CDR2 YNFKEQ. The junction had 6 bases not matched to a gene; V was cut back by 3 bases and J by 5 bases. This CDR3 is 15 amino acids long. The CDR3 loop is CASSHPDRGLTEAFF. The CDR3 DNA follows: TGTGCCAGCAGCCACCCCGACAGGGGGCTAACTGAAGCTTTCTTT.

This rearrangement joins TRBV5-1 to TRBJ2-1; D is ambiguous. V shed 2 bases and J shed 4 bases, with 13 bases lying between them. The CDR3 has 15 amino acids. Germline CDR1 SGHRS, CDR2 YFSETQ. For the CDR3, the DNA is TGCGCCAGCAGCTTTAGTTTCTCCGCGTACAATGAGCAGTTCTTC. Encoded protein: CASSFSFSAYNEQFF. Full variable domain (remainder filled in from reference TRBV5-1 and TRBJ2-1): KAGVTQTPRYLIKTRGQQVTLSCSPISGHRSVSWYQQTPGQGLQFLFEYFSETQRNKGNFPGRFSGRQFSNSRSEMNVSTLELGDSALYLCASSFSFSAYNEQFFGPGTRLTVL.

The chain links TRBV5-1 to TRBJ1-6; D not certain. Germline loops: CDR1 SGHRS, CDR2 YFSETQ. The CDR3 consists of 13 residues. Trimming removed 1 base from V and 5 bases from J, with 4 bases in between. The CDR3 bases are TGCGCCAGCAGCTTGACAGATAATTCACCCCTCCACTTT. It yields the protein CASSLTDNSPLHF.

The V gene is TRBV27, the J gene TRBJ1-3, with D hard to call. V was pared by 6 bases and J by 0 bases, with 15 bases between. CDR1 MNHEY and CDR2 SMNVEV come from the germline V gene (reference sequence). The CDR3 is made up of 16 amino acids. The CDR3 DNA reads TGTGCCAGCAGCCGAGGGAGATCGATCTCTGGAAACACCATATATTTT. Its protein product is CASSRGRSISGNTIYF.

CDR3 bases: TGTGCCAGCTCTCCTAATAGCAATCAGCCCCAGCATTTT. Its translation is CASSPNSNQPQHF. This chain uses TRBV18 with TRBJ1-5, with no clear D. This CDR3 comprises 13 residues. Trimming left V 6 bases short and J 0 bases short, with 6 bases between. Germline V CDR1 and CDR2: KGHSH, LQKENI. Full variable domain (rest looked up from reference TRBV18 and TRBJ1-5): NAGVMQNPRHLVRRRGQEARLRCSPMKGHSHVYWYRQLPEEGLKFMVYLQKENIIDESGMPKERFSAEFPKEGPSILRIQQVVRGDSAAYFCASSPNSNQPQHFGDGTRLSIL.

This clone registers medium-sized by frequency. The chain combines TRBV6-1 with TRBJ2-3; 7 positions agree with TRBD2. Per germline, CDR1 MNHNS and CDR2 SASEGT. The CDR3 is made up of 14 amino acids. Trimming removed 4 bases from V and 2 bases from J; junction bases left unmatched: 3. DNA for the CDR3: TGTGCCAGCAGTGGACTAGCACACACAGATACGCAGTATTTT. Translated: CASSGLAHTDTQYF.

This rearrangement joins TRBV7-8 to TRBJ2-1, with D perhaps matching TRBD2 (6 bases). Trimming pared 6 bases from V and 8 bases from J, leaving 14 bases between. This CDR3 is built from 13 residues. CDR1 and CDR2 (germline): SGHVS, FQNEAQ. The CDR3 bases are TGTGCCAGCAGACTAGTGGGCGGGGATGAGCAGTTCTTC. Its translation is CASRLVGGDEQFF.

CDR3 sequence (DNA): TGTGCCAGCAGCCTTCGACAGGGGGCGCACGGGGAGCTGTTTTTT. Encoded protein: CASSLRQGAHGELFF. The rearrangement uses TRBV5-4 and TRBJ2-2; 10 positions agree with TRBD1. CDR1 is SGHNT, CDR2 YYREEE, per germline (reference sequence). V lost 4 bases, J lost 7 bases, and 7 bases stayed unmatched. The CDR3 length is 15 residues.